This T cell receptor (beta chain) stems from a study of a mutant IDH1 vaccine in newly diagnosed glioma. Study as a whole: Vaccines were first given 4-6 weeks after radiotherapy alone, or with temozolomide cycles. General study results and limits: Pseudoprogression seemingly bore no relation to changes in top peripheral T cell clonotypes.

Of note for this clone: The antigen is unknown.

Time point denoted: week 35, safety follow-up. Every vaccine dose comprised 300 ug of mutant IDH1 20-mer peptide plus topical imiquimod. The CDR3 length is 15 residues. V lost 5 bases to trimming and J lost 7 bases; unmatched junction nucleotides: 11. Germline V gives CDR1 SGHTA, CDR2 FQGNSA. Assay: immunoSEQ multiplex PCR; the TCRdb copy retains only in-frame clones and omits some. The data show about 48,000 clones, less than 80% seen once. This clonotype was obtained from a man aged 35-49 years with glioma. The chain links TRBV7-2 to TRBJ1-2; 9 bases align to TRBD1. Sequencing was performed on PBMCs, taken from a glioma patient whose treatment included an IDH1 peptide vaccine. CDR3 amino acids: CASSPTGGPLGGYTF. Written as DNA, the CDR3 is TGTGCCAGCAGCCCTACAGGGGGCCCCCTTGGTGGCTACACCTTC.